One and the same sample provided the 6 T cell receptor beta chains below, sequenced in a study of shared clonotypes between healthy human individuals. Only in-frame clones appear in the TCRdb table, and some are missing; sequencing was by immunoSEQ multiplex PCR. The sample holds 950,000 to 1,200,000 clones, roughly 77% seen once. The material sequenced was memory CD4+ T cells from PBMCs. This sample's subset: CD45RA-negative fraction. Every receptor here comes from a man between 18 and 35 years old in good health. Some clones in this sample may be carry-over from other donors' samples.

The gene calls are TRBV27 and TRBJ2-6; TRBD2 agrees at 13 bases. Germline values: CDR1 MNHEY, CDR2 SMNVEV (reference sequence). The V segment lost 5 bases and the J segment 0 bases; nucleotides outside the gene matches: 4. This CDR3 has 18 residues. The CDR3, as DNA: TGTGCCAGCAGTCCACTAGCGGGAGGGCCCTCTGGGGCCAACGTCCTGACTTTC. Its protein product is CASSPLAGGPSGANVLTF. The variable domain in full, with the rest retrieved from reference TRBV27 and TRBJ2-6, is EAQVTQNPRYLITVTGKKLTVTCSQNMNHEYMSWYRQDPGLGLRQIYYSMNVEVTDKGDVPEGYKVSRKEKRNFPLILESPSPNQTSLYFCASSPLAGGPSGANVLTFGAGSRLTVL.

V usage is TRBV18 and J usage is TRBJ2-7; D uncertain. The CDR3 is 13 residues long. The V gene's germline CDR1 is KGHSH and CDR2 LQKENI. V lost 8 bases to trimming and J lost 6 bases, with 17 bases between them. CDR3 bases: TGTGCCAGCCACCGGGCCCCGGGCGGCGAGCAGTACTTC. Translation gives CASHRAPGGEQYF.

The V and J genes are TRBV30 and TRBJ2-7; 7 bases are shared with TRBD1. The V gene's germline CDR1 is GTSNPN and CDR2 SVGIG (reference sequence). This CDR3 is built from 12 residues. After removal of 2 bases from V and 2 bases from J, the junction contained 0 bases not matched to a gene. CDR3: CAWSTGAYEQYF. Here the CDR3 DNA reads TGTGCCTGGAGTACAGGGGCCTACGAGCAGTACTTC.

This clone was recorded only once. The V and J genes are TRBV28 and TRBJ2-5; no reliable D call. CDR1 and CDR2 from the germline V gene are MDHEN and SYDVKM. Trimming shortened V by 8 bases and J by 8 bases, and 15 bases separated the two germline ends. This CDR3 is 12 amino acids long. CDR3 sequence reads: CASGISERTQYF. CDR3 coding DNA: TGTGCCAGCGGAATTTCGGAGAGAACCCAGTACTTC.

J is TRBJ1-5 and V is TRBV10-2; tentative D call: TRBD1 (6 bases). The CDR3 extends over 14 amino acids. The ends were cut back, 10 bases at V and 2 bases at J, with 15 bases in the middle. Germline V gives CDR1 WSHSY, CDR2 SAAADI. CDR3 coding DNA: TGCGCCACCAGCCCCAGGGGCGGCAATCAGCCCCAGCATTTT. The encoded protein is CATSPRGGNQPQHF.

V is TRBV5-1 and J is TRBJ2-3, with no clear D. The ends were cut back, 3 bases at V and 3 bases at J, with 11 bases in the middle. The CDR3 totals 14 residues. Per the germline V gene, CDR1 is SGHRS and CDR2 is YFSETQ. As DNA, the CDR3 is TGCGCCAGCAGCTACCCTGGCATGACAGATACGCAGTATTTT. Its protein product is CASSYPGMTDTQYF. The full variable domain, in which reference TRBV5-1 and TRBJ2-3 provide the parts outside the CDR3, is KAGVTQTPRYLIKTRGQQVTLSCSPISGHRSVSWYQQTPGQGLQFLFEYFSETQRNKGNFPGRFSGRQFSNSRSEMNVSTLELGDSALYLCASSYPGMTDTQYFGPGTRLTVL.